Presented here are 10 T cell receptor beta chains from one specimen sequenced in a study of T cells after yellow fever vaccination. TCRdb used MiXCR to reprocess the 5' RACE reads, holding one entry per CDR3 protein. The sample carries fewer than 150,000 distinct CDR3 sequences, less than 9.5% recorded once. Material: CD4+ T cells sorted from PBMCs, obtained 5 days after the yellow fever booster vaccination. Receptors were obtained from a man aged 25-40 years who received the YFV17D yellow fever vaccine.

CDR3 region: CASSRTNYEQYF. The DNA for the CDR3 is TGTGCCAGCAGTAGGACAAACTACGAGCAGTACTTC. V usage is TRBV7-2 and J usage is TRBJ2-7; tentative D call: TRBD1 (5 bases). Germline V lookup: CDR1 SGHTA, CDR2 FQGNSA. The CDR3 is 12 amino acids. The ends were cut back, 6 bases at V and 3 bases at J, with 9 bases in the middle. Together with reference TRBV7-2 and TRBJ2-7, the CDR3 gives the full variable domain: GAGVSQSPSNKVTEKGKDVELRCDPISGHTALYWYRQSLGQGLEFLIYFQGNSAPDKSGLPSDRFSAERTGGSVSTLTIQRTQQEDSAVYLCASSRTNYEQYFGPGTRLTVT.

This clonotype was found many times. The chain has TRBV7-9 and TRBJ1-6; 7 nucleotides agree with TRBD1. This CDR3 is built from 15 residues. V shed 0 bases, J shed 10 bases, and the junction held 6 bases outside the gene matches. Per the germline V gene, CDR1 is SEHNR and CDR2 is FQNEAQ (reference sequence). The DNA for the CDR3 is TGTGCCAGCAGCTTAGCGACAGGGACGAGATCACCCCTCCACTTT. This sequence encodes CASSLATGTRSPLHF. Full variable domain (rest looked up from reference TRBV7-9 and TRBJ1-6): DTGVSQNPRHKITKRGQNVTFRCDPISEHNRLYWYRQTLGQGPEFLTYFQNEAQLEKSRLLSDRFSAERPKGSFSTLEIQRTEQGDSAMYLCASSLATGTRSPLHFGNGTRLTVT.

This clonotype showed up many times. The CDR3 spells CASSTIATSTDTQYF. DNA of the CDR3: TGTGCCAGCAGCACCATAGCGACTAGCACAGATACGCAGTATTTT. The chain uses TRBV9 and TRBJ2-3; maybe TRBD2 (5 bases). This CDR3 comprises 15 residues. The V and J ends lost 4 bases and 0 bases respectively, with 12 bases between them. Germline V gene lookup returns CDR1 SGDLS and CDR2 YYNGEE.

This clonotype was found many times. The chain has TRBV20-1 and TRBJ2-3; D is perhaps TRBD2 (5 bases). This CDR3 is built from 14 residues. Germline CDR1 DFQATT, CDR2 SNEGSKA (reference sequence). V shed 5 bases and J shed 2 bases, with 14 bases lying between them. The CDR3 protein is CSAPPSGLTDTQYF. CDR3 bases: TGCAGTGCTCCCCCCAGCGGCCTCACAGATACGCAGTATTTT.

This clonotype was seen ten or more times. This chain connects TRBV11-2 to TRBJ2-1; D gene ambiguous. V gave up 1 base and J gave up 5 bases, with 9 bases separating them. Germline CDR1 reads SGHAT; CDR2 reads FQNNGV. The CDR3 length is 14 residues. The DNA of the CDR3 is TGTGCCAGCAGCTTAGGGTTTCAAAACAATGAGCAGTTCTTC. It translates to CASSLGFQNNEQFF.

This clonotype was picked up many times. The chain is built from TRBV5-1 and TRBJ2-5; D may match TRBD1 or TRBD2 (5 bases each). The V end was cut by 2 bases, the J end by 7 bases, with 15 bases between. Germline-derived CDR1 and CDR2 are SGHRS and YFSETQ. The CDR3 has 14 residues. CDR3: CASSLWDVPGTQYF. CDR3 sequence (DNA): TGCGCCAGCAGCTTATGGGACGTCCCAGGGACCCAGTACTTC.

The sample holds many counts of this clonotype. The chain uses TRBV5-5 and TRBJ2-1; a weak D match, TRBD2 (5 bases). This CDR3 contains 14 residues. Germline assignment: CDR1 SGHKS and CDR2 YYEKEE (reference sequence). V lost 4 bases and J 0 bases, leaving 8 bases between the germline ends. CDR3 DNA: TGTGCCAGCAGCCTAGAGGGCTCCTACAATGAGCAGTTCTTC. Translation: CASSLEGSYNEQFF. Using reference TRBV5-5 and TRBJ2-1 for the parts outside the CDR3, the full variable domain is DAGVTQSPTHLIKTRGQQVTLRCSPISGHKSVSWYQQVLGQGPQFIFQYYEKEERGRGNFPDRFSARQFPNYSSELNVNALLLGDSALYLCASSLEGSYNEQFFGPGTRLTVL.

This clonotype was recorded at least ten times. The J gene is TRBJ2-7, the V gene TRBV5-1; D tentatively reads TRBD1 or TRBD2 (5 bases each). Germline assignment: CDR1 SGHRS and CDR2 YFSETQ. There are 15 residues in the CDR3. Trimming took 4 bases from V and 3 from J, leaving 17 bases between them. This CDR3 is CASSLVRDRGYEQYF. In DNA, the CDR3 is TGCGCCAGCAGCCTAGTGAGGGACCGGGGCTACGAGCAGTACTTC.

This clonotype appeared many times. Its ends do not fully match the called genes, so a read error is possible. In DNA form, the CDR3 reads TGTGCCAGCAGTTTGGCTAGCGGGAGGTCCCATGAGCAGTTCTTC. Its protein is CASSLASGRSHEQFF. The V call is TRBV5-6, the J call TRBJ2-1, with 11 bases identical to TRBD2. The CDR3 totals 15 residues. Germline V gene data show CDR1 as SGHDT and CDR2 as YYEEEE.

Many counts were recorded for this clonotype. The chain is built from TRBV5-1 and TRBJ1-2; the D is unclear. The CDR3 has 15 residues. Per germline, CDR1 SGHRS and CDR2 YFSETQ. The ends were cut back, 0 bases at V and 2 bases at J, with 11 bases in the middle. CDR3: CASSLGGVRNYGYTF. CDR3 in DNA: TGCGCCAGCAGCTTGGGTGGGGTACGAAACTATGGCTACACCTTC. Supplemented by reference TRBV5-1 and TRBJ1-2, the full variable domain reads KAGVTQTPRYLIKTRGQQVTLSCSPISGHRSVSWYQQTPGQGLQFLFEYFSETQRNKGNFPGRFSGRQFSNSRSEMNVSTLELGDSALYLCASSLGGVRNYGYTFGSGTRLTVV.